These 6 T cell receptor beta chains share one sample of origin, sequenced in a study of OX40 agonist ivuxolimab in advanced cancers. This table comes from immunoSEQ multiplex PCR, and its TCRdb copy is limited to in-frame clones, with some not included. The table has around 67,000 clones, about 88% seen once. The sequencing used CD4+ or CD8+ T cells sorted from blood, collected in a trial of the OX40 agonist ivuxolimab. These receptors were taken from an adult with an advanced solid tumor such as melanoma, head and neck, liver or kidney cancer.

The rearrangement uses TRBV5-6 and TRBJ2-7; weak D call: TRBD1 (6 bases). This CDR3 has 14 amino acids. Germline V gene sequence: CDR1 SGHDT, CDR2 YYEEEE. The V and J ends lost 0 bases and 2 bases respectively, with 9 bases between them. In DNA, the CDR3 is TGTGCCAGCAGCTTGGTGGACAGAACCTACGAGCAGTACTTC. Its translation is CASSLVDRTYEQYF. The full variable domain, in which reference TRBV5-6 and TRBJ2-7 provide the parts outside the CDR3, is DAGVTQSPTHLIKTRGQQVTLRCSPKSGHDTVSWYQQALGQGPQFIFQYYEEEERQRGNFPDRFSGHQFPNYSSELNVNALLLGDSALYLCASSLVDRTYEQYFGPGTRLTVT.

The V call is TRBV7-8, the J call TRBJ2-3; TRBD1 is a possible D gene (6 bases). This CDR3 spans 15 amino acids. V lost 3 bases to trimming and J lost 1 base, with 11 bases between them. CDR1 and CDR2 (germline): SGHVS, FQNEAQ. Here the CDR3 reads CASSFTGLGTDTQYF. CDR3 DNA: TGTGCCAGCAGCTTTACAGGGTTGGGCACAGATACGCAGTATTTT. Variable domain in full (rest from reference TRBV7-8 and TRBJ2-3): GAGVSQSPRYKVAKRGQDVALRCDPISGHVSLFWYQQALGQGPEFLTYFQNEAQLDKSGLPSDRFFAERPEGSVSTLKIQRTQQEDSAVYLCASSFTGLGTDTQYFGPGTRLTVL.

V usage is TRBV10-2 and J usage is TRBJ2-7; perhaps D is TRBD1 or TRBD2 (5 bases each). This CDR3 comprises 13 residues. The germline V gene has CDR1 WSHSY and CDR2 SAAADI. V gave up 4 bases and J gave up 7 bases, with 14 bases separating them. CDR3 sequence: CASSGRDVAEQYF. The CDR3, as DNA: TGCGCCAGCAGTGGACGGGACGTGGCAGAGCAGTACTTC.

V gene TRBV7-2 combines with J gene TRBJ2-7; 8 bases fit TRBD2. Trimming took 0 bases from V and 5 from J; bases not matched to a gene: 9. The CDR3 extends over 16 amino acids. CDR1 and CDR2 from the germline V gene are SGHTA and FQGNSA. The CDR3 reads CASSLAPRGGFHEQYF. The CDR3 region has the DNA TGTGCCAGCAGCTTAGCACCCCGGGGGGGCTTCCACGAGCAGTACTTC.

The chain joins TRBV27 to TRBJ1-5; D unresolved. The germline V gene has CDR1 MNHEY and CDR2 SMNVEV (reference sequence). V shed 0 bases and J shed 0 bases, with 0 bases lying between them. This CDR3 spans 13 amino acids. CDR3 sequence (DNA): TGTGCCAGCAGTTTATCTAGCAATCAGCCCCAGCATTTT. It codes for CASSLSSNQPQHF.

The rearrangement uses TRBV28 and TRBJ2-7; D is unresolved. Germline V lookup: CDR1 MDHEN, CDR2 SYDVKM. Trimming stripped 6 bases from V and 2 bases from J, with 17 bases between. There are 15 residues in the CDR3. CDR3 sequence reads: CASSLPGSLTYEQYF. The CDR3 DNA is TGTGCCAGCAGCTTGCCGGGCTCACTTACCTACGAGCAGTACTTC.